What follows are 8 T cell receptor beta chains derived from one specimen sequenced in a study of T-cell memory formation after mild COVID-19. TCRdb re-analysed the 5' RACE reads in MiXCR, keeping a single row per CDR3 protein. Of over 120,000 distinct CDR3 sequences listed, 6% to 7% are singletons. Sample: PBMCs or a T cell subset sorted from them (not recorded which). These receptors all come from an adult woman who had mild COVID-19 (a few samples of this study predate the infection). Cell type and time point are not known.

The V call is TRBV11-3, the J call TRBJ2-4; 13 positions agree with TRBD2. Unmatched junction bases numbered 19, after V lost 6 bases and J lost 8 bases. The CDR3 runs to 19 residues. Germline values: CDR1 SGHNT, CDR2 YENEEA. The chain's CDR3 is CASSYGTSGIREGLDIQYF. For the CDR3, the DNA is TGTGCCAGCAGTTACGGGACTAGCGGGATAAGAGAGGGTTTGGACATTCAGTACTTC.

This clonotype was counted a few times. This chain connects TRBV12-3 or TRBV12-4 to TRBJ1-1, with D hard to call. The length of the CDR3 is 18 residues. V lost 6 bases to trimming and J lost 0 bases, with 23 bases between them. CDR3 DNA: TGTGCCAGCAGCCTCATGAGGATAGGTGGGCTCATGAACACTGAAGCTTTCTTT. It encodes CASSLMRIGGLMNTEAFF.

The chain joins TRBV4-1 to TRBJ1-1; possibly TRBD1 for D (5 bases). The CDR3 runs to 15 residues. The V end lost 3 bases, the J end lost 5 bases, and 16 bases lay between the germline ends. The germline V gene encodes CDR1 MGHRA and CDR2 YSYEKL. The CDR3 protein is CASSHREAGKTEAFF. The CDR3 nucleotides read TGCGCCAGCAGCCATCGTGAGGCAGGGAAGACTGAAGCTTTCTTT.

This clonotype was seen repeatedly, ten times or more. The genes are TRBV18 and TRBJ2-3; 10 bases are a match to TRBD2. CDR1 KGHSH and CDR2 LQKENI come from the germline V gene. V shed 1 base, J shed 6 bases, and the junction held 4 bases outside the gene matches. The CDR3 runs 15 residues. CDR3 bases: TGTGCCAGCTCACCACAGCGGGAGGGCCCGGATACGCAGTATTTT. As protein: CASSPQREGPDTQYF.

A word on this clonotype: A single base separates this from a much larger clone, so it may be a read error. This rearrangement joins TRBV12-3 or TRBV12-4 to TRBJ1-2; tentatively, D is TRBD1 (6 bases). The CDR3 contains 15 residues. Trimming removed 2 bases at V and 6 bases at J, with 16 bases between. This chain's CDR3 is CASSLHHRETHGYTF. CDR3 bases: TGTGCCAGCAGTTTACATCACAGGGAAACTCATGGCTACACCTTC.

This clonotype was seen only a few times. The chain combines TRBV12-3 or TRBV12-4 with TRBJ2-5; 9 bases are a match to TRBD1. The CDR3 is 16 residues long. Trimming removed 6 bases from V and 2 bases from J; junction bases left unmatched: 10. The CDR3 region is CASSSPLTGGQETQYF. The CDR3 DNA reads TGTGCCAGCAGCTCTCCACTGACAGGGGGACAAGAGACCCAGTACTTC.

This clonotype was recorded a few times. V gene TRBV7-3 combines with J gene TRBJ2-5; weak D call: TRBD2 (6 bases). V was shortened by 1 base and J by 5 bases, with 8 bases between the two germline ends. Germline V gene lookup returns CDR1 SGHTA and CDR2 FQGTGA. This CDR3 contains 13 residues. The CDR3 DNA is TGTGCCAGCAGCTTAAATGCGGGGGAGACCCAGTACTTC. This sequence encodes CASSLNAGETQYF. The variable domain in full, with the rest retrieved from reference TRBV7-3 and TRBJ2-5, is GAGVSQTPSNKVTEKGKYVELRCDPISGHTALYWYRQSLGQGPEFLIYFQGTGAADDSGLPNDRFFAVRPEGSVSTLKIQRTERGDSAVYLCASSLNAGETQYFGPGTRLLVL.

This clonotype came up many times. J is TRBJ2-2 and V is TRBV4-3; D is possibly TRBD1 or TRBD2 (6 bases each). The V and J ends lost 1 base and 6 bases respectively, with 21 bases between them. The CDR3 contains 18 residues. Germline V CDR1 and CDR2: LGHNA, YSLEER. The CDR3 region has the DNA TGCGCCAGCAGCCAAGTCAGACTAGGACAGTCGCGGGCCGGGGAGCTGTTTTTT. Its translation is CASSQVRLGQSRAGELFF.